This T cell receptor (beta chain) emerged from a study of pediatric ulcerative colitis. During colonoscopy, one to two rectal pinch biopsies were collected. The survey-level immunoSEQ assay was used. Profiled with immunoSEQ multiplex PCR; TCRdb holds only in-frame clones, not every one. The data hold tens of thousands of clones, with 60% to 75% observed a single time. Germline V gives CDR1 SQVTM, CDR2 ANQGSEA. The CDR3 length is 11 residues. Trimming removed 7 bases at V and 8 bases at J, with 14 bases between. Study outcomes and limitations: Compared with controls, ulcerative colitis showed greater blood-rectum clone sharing.

This clone showed up just a few times. Its antigen remains unidentified. The chain is built from TRBV29-1 and TRBJ1-2, with TRBD1 as a possible D gene (5 bases). The receptor's source is a boy under 18 with severe ulcerative colitis. Sequenced: gut tissue. In DNA form, the CDR3 reads TGCAGCGGGGAGGGGAGCGGCGGCTACACCTTC. Translated: CSGEGSGGYTF.